The 13 T cell receptor beta chains listed next were all sequenced from one sample in a study of blood T cell repertoires in COVID-19. TCRdb keeps only in-frame clones here, not all; method: immunoSEQ multiplex PCR. Here the sample spans 170,000 or so clones, about 90% being singletons. The sequencing sample was made of PBMCs or T cells enriched from blood (not recorded which). All receptors come from a woman between 50 and 59 years old who had recovered from COVID-19.

This rearrangement joins TRBV6-5 to TRBJ2-1; 12 bases map to TRBD2. Germline assignment: CDR1 MNHEY and CDR2 SVGAGI. CDR3 length: 15 residues. The trim removed 4 bases at V and 6 bases at J, leaving 4 bases unmatched. The CDR3 DNA sequence: TGTGCCAGCAGTTCTAGCGGGAGGGGGGGCAATGAGCAGTTCTTC. Translating gives CASSSSGRGGNEQFF.

This chain uses TRBV28 with TRBJ1-1, with 9 bases fitting TRBD1. There are 12 residues in the CDR3. Germline CDR1 MDHEN, CDR2 SYDVKM. V trimming: 6 bases; J trimming: 11 bases; junction bases outside the gene matches: 7. The CDR3 spells CASRLGTGPAFF. The CDR3 DNA reads as TGTGCCAGCAGACTCGGGACAGGGCCGGCTTTCTTT.

This sequence joins TRBV5-6 and TRBJ2-1, with D unclear. This CDR3 is built from 11 residues. Germline-derived CDR1 and CDR2 are SGHDT and YYEEEE. The V gene lost 2 bases and the J gene lost 9 bases, with 6 bases spanning the gap. The CDR3 bases are TGTGCCAGCAGCTTTCGGAGTGAGCAGTTCTTC. It is translated as CASSFRSEQFF.

The gene calls are TRBV10-3 and TRBJ2-2; D possibly corresponds to TRBD1 (6 bases). V was shortened by 6 bases and J by 3 bases, with 8 bases between the two germline ends. The CDR3 has 13 residues. The germline gives CDR1 ENHRY, CDR2 SYGVKD. In DNA, the CDR3 is TGTGCCATCAGCAACAGGGACACCGGGGAGCTGTTTTTT. Residues: CAISNRDTGELFF.

V gene TRBV7-9 combines with J gene TRBJ1-1; TRBD1 matches at 8 bases. The germline gives CDR1 SEHNR, CDR2 FQNEAQ (reference sequence). The CDR3 consists of 15 residues. With V trimmed by 2 bases and J by 5 bases, 7 bases remained unmatched. The CDR3 reads CASSLPGQGGTEAFF. The DNA for the CDR3 is TGTGCCAGCAGCTTACCCGGACAGGGTGGGACTGAAGCTTTCTTT.

The rearrangement links TRBV7-9 to TRBJ2-3; D uncertain. Trimming took off 1 base at V and 4 bases at J, with 18 bases between the two ends. The CDR3 length is 17 residues. CDR1 and CDR2 (germline): SEHNR, FQNEAQ (reference sequence). CDR3 sequence: CASSLDATAIGADTQYF. The CDR3 region has the DNA TGTGCCAGCAGCTTAGATGCGACTGCTATTGGTGCAGATACGCAGTATTTT.

V gene TRBV18 combines with J gene TRBJ2-3; TRBD2 aligns across 7 bases. The CDR3 sequence is 16 residues long. Germline lookup yields CDR1 KGHSH and CDR2 LQKENI. J lost 4 bases, V lost 1 base, and 8 bases had no gene match. In DNA form, the CDR3 reads TGTGCCAGCTCACCACTTCTCGGGGGGACGGCAGATACGCAGTATTTT. It encodes CASSPLLGGTADTQYF.

This clone was found a few times. This chain connects TRBV3-1 (or the pseudogene TRBV3-2) to TRBJ2-3; no clear D. CDR1 LGHDT and CDR2 YNNKEL come from the germline V gene (reference sequence). Trimming cost V 6 bases and J 4 bases, with 11 bases left between them. The CDR3 is made up of 13 amino acids. CDR3 protein: CASRPPLSDTQYF. The CDR3 DNA sequence: TGTGCCAGCAGACCCCCTCTATCAGATACGCAGTATTTT.

The J gene is TRBJ1-3, the V gene TRBV11-2, with 7 bases aligning to TRBD1. V trimming: 1 base; J trimming: 8 bases; junction bases outside the gene matches: 14. Germline assignment: CDR1 SGHAT and CDR2 FQNNGV. This CDR3 has 17 amino acids. Here the CDR3 reads CASSLAGAGTVGHTIYF. The DNA of the CDR3 is TGTGCCAGCAGCTTAGCCGGGGCCGGGACAGTAGGACACACCATATATTTT.

The chain recombines TRBV9 with TRBJ2-5; tentative D call: TRBD1 (5 bases). The CDR3 has 16 amino acids. Trimming cost V 2 bases and J 2 bases, with 16 bases left between them. Per germline, CDR1 SGDLS and CDR2 YYNGEE. In DNA form, the CDR3 reads TGTGCCAGCAGCGTTTTTACCGACAGTCTGCAAGAGACCCAGTACTTC. Its translation is CASSVFTDSLQETQYF.

This chain joins TRBV20-1 and TRBJ2-5; TRBD1 aligns across 7 bases. Germline V CDR1 and CDR2: DFQATT, SNEGSKA (reference sequence). Unmatched junction bases numbered 5, after V lost 3 bases and J lost 1 base. The CDR3 contains 14 residues. The CDR3 sequence is CSASPGTVQETQYF. The DNA for the CDR3 is TGCAGTGCTAGTCCCGGGACAGTCCAAGAGACCCAGTACTTC.

CDR3 in amino acids: CASSIAAGNQPQHF. The CDR3 DNA reads TGTGCCAGTAGTATTGCGGCAGGGAACCAGCCCCAGCATTTT. The genes are TRBV19 and TRBJ1-5; TRBD1 might be the D (5 bases). The germline V and J ends were trimmed by 3 bases and 7 bases, with 13 bases remaining between them. CDR3 length equals 14 residues. Per germline, CDR1 LNHDA and CDR2 SQIVND (reference sequence).

The chain has TRBV9 and TRBJ2-6, with 10 bases that match TRBD2. V shed 0 bases, J shed 4 bases, and the junction held 7 bases outside the gene matches. This CDR3 contains 18 residues. Germline V CDR1 and CDR2: SGDLS, YYNGEE. The chain's CDR3 is CASSVASAGGLGANVLTF. CDR3 bases: TGTGCCAGCAGCGTAGCATCAGCGGGAGGGCTCGGGGCCAACGTCCTGACTTTC.